This T cell receptor beta chain was documented in a study of Graves' ophthalmopathy and Graves' hyperthyroidism. General study findings and limits: Ophthalmopathy cases were distinguished from stable hyperthyroidism by a 13-signature model, reaching 85% to 90% sensitivity and approximately 83% specificity. The blood repertoire also included most expanded thyroid clonotypes above 0.001 frequency.

New diagnoses, under 2 months' duration, and ages 18 to 65 characterized the hyperthyroidism patients. None of the included patients had other autoimmune diseases, uncontrolled infections, pregnancy or lactation, as these led to exclusion. The study amplified TCR beta CDR3 regions using RNA transcripts. Scientists carried out first-round RT-PCR using HTBI primers and then a second-round multiplex PCR. MiXCR, run by TCRdb on the multiplex PCR reads, gives a single entry per CDR3 protein. Here the sample spans 450,000 to 600,000 distinct CDR3 sequences, less than 45% being singletons. The CDR3 runs 14 residues. V was pared by 1 base and J by 7 bases, with 17 bases between. Looked up from germline, CDR1 is SQVTM and CDR2 is ANQGSEA. Turning to this clonotype: What it binds is unknown.

The V and J genes are TRBV29-1 and TRBJ2-7; D is unresolved. This clonotype was sampled from an adult man with Graves' hyperthyroidism. Sample: peripheral blood or thyroid tissue (not recorded which). CDR3 sequence (DNA): TGCAGCGTTGAAGTAGTGGCAGATTACAATGAGCAGTACTTC. It encodes CSVEVVADYNEQYF.